These 17 T cell receptor beta chains share one sample of origin, sequenced in a study of response to subunit inactivated influenza vaccine. TCRdb re-analysed the RT-PCR reads in MiXCR, keeping a single row per CDR3 protein. The repertoire includes 300,000 to 350,000 distinct CDR3 sequences, 21% of them detected once, and about a tenth sits in the top ten. The sequenced sample was PBMCs from blood, obtained approximately 20 months after vaccination. These receptor sequences come from a man aged 50 to 69 who received an inactivated influenza vaccine.

V and J are TRBV5-1 and TRBJ1-3, with 9 nucleotides matching TRBD1. In germline, CDR1 is SGHRS, CDR2 YFSETQ. With 0 bases clipped from V and 3 bases from J, the junction kept 4 bases outside the gene matches. This CDR3 has 16 residues. Here the CDR3 reads CASSLAGTGFGNTIYF. DNA for the CDR3: TGCGCCAGCAGCTTGGCCGGGACAGGGTTTGGAAACACCATATATTTT.

This clonotype was found a few times. The J gene is TRBJ1-2, the V gene TRBV7-9; D remains ambiguous. V was pared by 3 bases and J by 8 bases, with 10 bases between. CDR1 and CDR2 (germline): SEHNR, FQNEAQ (reference sequence). The CDR3 consists of 12 residues. CDR3 bases: TGTGCCAGCAGCTTCCCATTGCAGGGCTACACCTTC. Protein product: CASSFPLQGYTF. The full variable domain, in which reference TRBV7-9 and TRBJ1-2 provide the parts outside the CDR3, is DTGVSQNPRHKITKRGQNVTFRCDPISEHNRLYWYRQTLGQGPEFLTYFQNEAQLEKSRLLSDRFSAERPKGSFSTLEIQRTEQGDSAMYLCASSFPLQGYTFGSGTRLTVV.

This clonotype was seen many times. CDR3 amino acids: CSAREVRNSPLHF. CDR3 bases: TGCAGTGCTAGAGAGGTCCGTAATTCACCCCTCCACTTT. This chain joins TRBV20-1 and TRBJ1-6, with D hard to call. Looked up from germline, CDR1 is DFQATT and CDR2 is SNEGSKA (reference sequence). V was pared by 0 bases and J by 6 bases, with 6 bases between. This CDR3 is built from 13 residues.

The V gene is TRBV12-3 or TRBV12-4, the J gene TRBJ2-1; D not resolved. The CDR3 runs to 12 residues. Trimming took off 8 bases at V and 7 bases at J, with 12 bases between the two ends. CDR3 amino acids: CASGSPPNEQFF. The CDR3 region has the DNA TGTGCCAGCGGCTCCCCCCCGAATGAGCAGTTCTTC.

This chain connects TRBV5-1 to TRBJ2-2, with 9 bases fitting TRBD2. Germline V gene data show CDR1 as SGHRS and CDR2 as YFSETQ. The CDR3 spans 19 residues. V was clipped by 0 bases and J by 5 bases; unmatched bases: 14. The CDR3 DNA is TGCGCCAGCAGCTTGGGACGTTTGCGGCGGGGGGGCCGAACCGGGGAGCTGTTTTTT. Encoded protein: CASSLGRLRRGGRTGELFF. The variable domain in full, with the rest retrieved from reference TRBV5-1 and TRBJ2-2, is KAGVTQTPRYLIKTRGQQVTLSCSPISGHRSVSWYQQTPGQGLQFLFEYFSETQRNKGNFPGRFSGRQFSNSRSEMNVSTLELGDSALYLCASSLGRLRRGGRTGELFFGEGSRLTVL.

This clonotype was detected once. The chain combines TRBV6-2 or TRBV6-3 with TRBJ2-1, with D unresolved. Trimming shortened V by 5 bases and J by 2 bases, and 13 bases separated the two germline ends. Germline V CDR1 and CDR2: MNHEY, SVGEGT. The CDR3 covers 15 residues. The CDR3 nucleotides read TGTGCCAGCAGTCGCCCCGGGCCCGCCTACAATGAGCAGTTCTTC. Translated, it gives CASSRPGPAYNEQFF.

The table lists this clonotype with a few counts. The genes are TRBV12-3 or TRBV12-4 and TRBJ1-3; D is undetermined. The CDR3 runs 12 residues. Between the trimmed V and J ends, which lost 6 bases and 4 bases, there was a span of 7 bases. In DNA, the CDR3 is TGTGCCAGCAGGGTTCAGGGAAACACCATATATTTT. Amino acid sequence: CASRVQGNTIYF.

V and J are TRBV6-1 and TRBJ1-2, with 7 bases aligning to TRBD1. The CDR3 is made up of 13 amino acids. Germline CDR1 MNHNS, CDR2 SASEGT. The J segment lost 8 bases and the V segment lost 2 bases, leaving 5 bases of the junction unmatched. CDR3 sequence reads: CASSEPGGSGYTF. The CDR3 DNA reads as TGTGCCAGCAGTGAACCAGGGGGTTCCGGCTACACCTTC.

The CDR3 sequence is CASSLARGQRDSPLHF. CDR3 DNA sequence: TGCGCCAGCAGCTTGGCCAGGGGACAGCGGGATTCACCCCTCCACTTT. The chain has TRBV5-1 and TRBJ1-6, with 7 bases identical to TRBD1. Trimming removed 0 bases from V and 8 bases from J; junction bases left unmatched: 8. Germline assignment: CDR1 SGHRS and CDR2 YFSETQ. The CDR3 contains 16 residues. The full variable domain, completed using reference TRBV5-1 and TRBJ1-6, is KAGVTQTPRYLIKTRGQQVTLSCSPISGHRSVSWYQQTPGQGLQFLFEYFSETQRNKGNFPGRFSGRQFSNSRSEMNVSTLELGDSALYLCASSLARGQRDSPLHFGNGTRLTVT.

The rearrangement joins TRBV7-2 to TRBJ2-4; no reliable D call. The ends were cut back, 4 bases at V and 0 bases at J, with 13 bases in the middle. The CDR3 covers 16 residues. Germline V lookup: CDR1 SGHTA, CDR2 FQGNSA. CDR3: CASSSARAAAKNIQYF. CDR3 DNA sequence: TGTGCCAGCAGCTCGGCAAGGGCTGCAGCCAAAAACATTCAGTACTTC.

This clonotype showed up many times. The chain couples TRBV12-3 or TRBV12-4 to TRBJ1-1; D ambiguous. The CDR3 has 13 residues. V was shortened by 3 bases and J by 2 bases, with 7 bases between the two germline ends. This chain's CDR3 is CASSLTKNTEAFF. In DNA form, the CDR3 reads TGTGCCAGCAGTTTGACAAAAAACACTGAAGCTTTCTTT.

This clonotype was observed a few times. The genes are TRBV28 and TRBJ2-7, with 7 bases identical to TRBD1. Germline CDR1 MDHEN, CDR2 SYDVKM. Trimming took 6 bases from V and 2 from J; bases not matched to a gene: 10. The CDR3 covers 15 residues. The CDR3 DNA reads TGTGCCAGCAGCTACCCCCAGGGGGTGACCTACGAGCAGTACTTC. Residues: CASSYPQGVTYEQYF.

This clonotype was counted only a few times. V is TRBV12-3 or TRBV12-4 and J is TRBJ1-1, with no clear D. Trimming shortened V by 7 bases and J by 7 bases, and 13 bases separated the two germline ends. The CDR3 contains 12 residues. CDR3 region: CASKSSGREAFF. The DNA of the CDR3 is TGTGCCAGCAAATCTTCGGGCCGTGAAGCTTTCTTT.

This clonotype was detected only once. The V and J genes are TRBV10-3 and TRBJ2-7; 12 nucleotides match TRBD2. Losses at the gene ends were 2 bases for V and 6 bases for J; bases not matched to a gene: 8. The V gene's germline CDR1 is ENHRY and CDR2 SYGVKD. There are 16 residues in the CDR3. The CDR3 coding sequence is TGTGCCATCAGTGAGGGAGTGGGACTAGCGGGCGCCGAGCAGTACTTC. This codes for CAISEGVGLAGAEQYF.

The chain recombines TRBV5-4 with TRBJ2-5, with TRBD1 matching 7 bases. Unmatched junction bases numbered 18, after V lost 4 bases and J lost 9 bases. Looked up from germline, CDR1 is SGHNT and CDR2 is YYREEE (reference sequence). The CDR3 length is 16 residues. The CDR3 DNA sequence: TGTGCCAGCAGCACCCGACAGGGCCGGAGGACGGCGTCCCAGTACTTC. Translating gives CASSTRQGRRTASQYF.

The CDR3 region has the DNA TGTGCCAGTAGTTCTCCTAGCGGGATGGCCGGGGAGCTGTTTTTT. Translation: CASSSPSGMAGELFF. The gene calls are TRBV19 and TRBJ2-2; TRBD2 aligns across 9 bases. This CDR3 is 15 amino acids long. V lost 5 bases, J lost 6 bases, and 7 bases stayed unmatched. Germline loops: CDR1 LNHDA, CDR2 SQIVND (reference sequence).

This clonotype has more than one count but fewer than ten. The rearrangement joins TRBV20-1 to TRBJ1-2; a possible D gene is TRBD1 (6 bases). CDR1 is DFQATT and CDR2 is SNEGSKA in the germline V gene (reference sequence). V was clipped by 6 bases and J by 5 bases, with 16 bases between them. The length of the CDR3 is 13 residues. In DNA, the CDR3 is TGCAGTGCGTACCCGGGACACGGATATGGCTACACCTTC. Translated, it gives CSAYPGHGYGYTF.